What follows is one T cell receptor (beta chain) and its context. The antigen is undetermined. Trimming stripped 1 base from V and 0 bases from J, with 7 bases between. Per the germline V gene, CDR1 is SGHTA and CDR2 is FQGNSA. This CDR3 has 14 residues. This sample stems from a study of chemoradiotherapy in HPV16-positive cancers. Looking at the study overall: Functional T-cell assays on a couple of HPV16-positive patients' cells defined candidate HPV-specific clones and common TCR motifs.

Clones were read by immunoSEQ multiplex PCR, and TCRdb kept only the in-frame ones, dropping some. The sample gives tens of thousands of clones, about 89% of which show up once; more than 3% is in the top ten. Study results and limitations: HPV-specific T cells were functionally defined from only a couple of HPV16-positive patients. HPV-responsive T-cell expansion during chemoradiotherapy was linked to improved recurrence-free survival in HPV16-positive patients. Non-HPV-specific T cells did not expand in tumors during treatment, whereas candidate HPV-specific clones and E7-related motifs did.

The TCR comes from a human donor with HPV-associated anogenital cancer. Material: blood, obtained from a patient who underwent chemoradiotherapy. V usage is TRBV7-2 and J usage is TRBJ2-7; no clear D gene. Here the CDR3 DNA reads TGTGCCAGCAGCTTAGAGCCCCCCTCCTACGAGCAGTACTTC. It is translated as CASSLEPPSYEQYF.